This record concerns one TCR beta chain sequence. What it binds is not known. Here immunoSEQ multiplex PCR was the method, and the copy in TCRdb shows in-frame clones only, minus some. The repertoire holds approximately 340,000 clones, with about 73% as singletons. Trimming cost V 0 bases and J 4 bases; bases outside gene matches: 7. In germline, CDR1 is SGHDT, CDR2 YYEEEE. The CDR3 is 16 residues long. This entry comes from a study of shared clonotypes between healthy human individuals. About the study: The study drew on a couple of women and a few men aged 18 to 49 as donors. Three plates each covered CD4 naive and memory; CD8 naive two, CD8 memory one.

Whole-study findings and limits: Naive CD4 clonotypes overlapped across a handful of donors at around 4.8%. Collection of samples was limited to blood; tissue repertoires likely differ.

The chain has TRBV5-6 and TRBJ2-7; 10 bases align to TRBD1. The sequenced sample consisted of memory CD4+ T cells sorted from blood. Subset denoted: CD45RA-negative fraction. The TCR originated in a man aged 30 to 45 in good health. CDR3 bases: TGTGCCAGCAGCTTGGCAGCGGGACAGGGGTATTACGAGCAGTACTTC. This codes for CASSLAAGQGYYEQYF.